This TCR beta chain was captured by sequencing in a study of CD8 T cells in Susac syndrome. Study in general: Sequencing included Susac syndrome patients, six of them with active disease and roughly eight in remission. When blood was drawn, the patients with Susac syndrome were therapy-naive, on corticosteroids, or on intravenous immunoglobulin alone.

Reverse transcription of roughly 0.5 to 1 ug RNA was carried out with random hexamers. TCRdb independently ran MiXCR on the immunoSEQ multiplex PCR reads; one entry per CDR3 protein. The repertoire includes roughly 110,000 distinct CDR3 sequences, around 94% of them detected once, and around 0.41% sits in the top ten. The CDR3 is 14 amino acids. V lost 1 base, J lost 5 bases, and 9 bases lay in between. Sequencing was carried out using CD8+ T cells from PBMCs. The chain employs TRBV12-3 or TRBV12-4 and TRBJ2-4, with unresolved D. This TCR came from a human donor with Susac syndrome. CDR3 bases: TGTGCCAGCAGTTTAGGGCGGTTTCAAAACATTCAGTACTTC. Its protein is CASSLGRFQNIQYF.